This TCR beta chain is drawn from a study of cytomegalovirus exposure and HLA in healthy donors. General study points: As a later analysis revealed, the rate of TCR association differed by HLA locus, with DRB1 most and HLA-C fewest.

Details on this clone: Its cognate antigen is unknown.

V was cut by 6 bases and J by 1 base, with 7 bases left in between. This CDR3 has 11 amino acids. Germline CDR1 and CDR2: DFQATT and SNEGSKA (reference sequence). Primers included in the PCR were 60 Vbeta and 13 Jbeta primers. Generated by immunoSEQ multiplex PCR, the TCRdb table keeps only in-frame clones and is missing some. The sample includes about 160,000 clones, about 64% of them seen just once. V usage is TRBV20-1 and J usage is TRBJ2-7; no firm D call. The sample consisted of PBMCs. This TCR derives from a woman aged 55 to 70 in good health and CMV-seropositive. CDR3 protein: CSARISYEQYF. The DNA of the CDR3 is TGCAGTGCCAGGATTTCCTACGAGCAGTACTTC.